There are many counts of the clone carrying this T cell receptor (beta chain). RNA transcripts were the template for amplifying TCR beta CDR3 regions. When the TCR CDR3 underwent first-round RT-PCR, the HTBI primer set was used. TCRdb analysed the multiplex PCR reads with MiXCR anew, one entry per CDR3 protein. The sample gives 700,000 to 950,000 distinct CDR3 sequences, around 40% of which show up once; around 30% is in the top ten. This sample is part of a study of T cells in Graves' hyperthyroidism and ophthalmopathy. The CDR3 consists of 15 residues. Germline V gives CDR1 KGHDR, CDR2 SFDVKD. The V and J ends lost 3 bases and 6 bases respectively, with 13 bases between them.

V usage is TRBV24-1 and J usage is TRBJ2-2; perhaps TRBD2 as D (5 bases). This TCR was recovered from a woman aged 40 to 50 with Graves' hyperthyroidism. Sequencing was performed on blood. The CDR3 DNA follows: TGTGCCACCAGTGATGTCCGGGATAGAGCCGGGGAGCTGTTTTTT. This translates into CATSDVRDRAGELFF.